The rows below give T cell receptor beta chains drawn from one sample of a study of T-cell memory formation after mild COVID-19. In TCRdb, the 5' RACE reads were re-called with MiXCR into one record per CDR3 protein. The sample shows about 110,000 distinct CDR3 sequences, roughly a sixth of them seen only once. The sample consisted of PBMCs or a T cell subset sorted from them (not recorded which). The receptor source for this set is a man in his late teens or twenties who had mild COVID-19 (a few samples of this study predate the infection). Cell type and time point are not known. Both conserved end residues are part of each CDR3. Each record gives: CDR3 protein, CDR3 DNA, clone size, V gene, CDR3 length, D gene, J gene. D genes are given only for firm matches. Clone size is shown for a subset of rows, as once, few, many or a class of expanded clone.

CDR3: CASSFEGSGLPAQYF
DNA: TGTGCCAGCAGCTTCGAGGGATCGGGACTCCCGGCCCAGTACTTC
size: few
V: TRBV7-2
length: 15
D: -
J: TRBJ2-5

CDR3: CATSRDRGEYNEQFF
DNA: TGTGCCACCAGCAGAGATCGAGGCGAGTACAATGAGCAGTTCTTC
size: -
V: TRBV15
length: 15
D: -
J: TRBJ2-1

CDR3: CSVELVTGGELFF
DNA: TGCAGCGTCGAATTGGTGACGGGCGGGGAGCTGTTTTTT
size: -
V: TRBV29-1
length: 13
D: -
J: TRBJ2-2

CDR3: CASSPPRNSNTQYF
DNA: TGTGCCAGCAGCCCCCCGCGCAATTCCAATACGCAGTATTTT
size: few
V: TRBV7-9
length: 14
D: -
J: TRBJ2-3

CDR3: CASSPGQDLSTDTQYF
DNA: TGCGCCAGCAGCCCAGGACAGGACCTTAGCACAGATACGCAGTATTTT
size: few
V: TRBV5-1
length: 16
D: TRBD1
J: TRBJ2-3

CDR3: CASSPRDRRPEQFF
DNA: TGTGCCAGCAGCCCGCGGGACAGGAGACCTGAGCAGTTCTTC
size: few
V: TRBV5-5
length: 14
D: TRBD1
J: TRBJ2-1

CDR3: CASSTLAGESSYEQYF
DNA: TGTGCCAGCAGTACCTTAGCGGGGGAGAGCTCCTACGAGCAGTACTTC
size: -
V: TRBV12-3/TRBV12-4
length: 16
D: TRBD2
J: TRBJ2-7

CDR3: CASSLAQGLNTGELFF
DNA: TGTGCCAGCAGCTTAGCGCAAGGACTGAACACCGGGGAGCTGTTTTTT
size: -
V: TRBV7-8
length: 16
D: -
J: TRBJ2-2

CDR3: CASSQGTSYPTGELFF
DNA: TGCGCCAGCAGCCAAGGCACCAGCTATCCCACCGGGGAGCTGTTTTTT
size: few
V: TRBV4-3
length: 16
D: -
J: TRBJ2-2

CDR3: CASRGQINQPQHF
DNA: TGTGCCAGTAGGGGACAGATCAATCAGCCCCAGCATTTT
size: -
V: TRBV19
length: 13
D: TRBD1
J: TRBJ1-5

CDR3: CASSLVVRGTYEQYF
DNA: TGTGCCAGCAGCTTAGTAGTCCGGGGAACTTACGAGCAGTACTTC
size: -
V: TRBV7-2
length: 15
D: -
J: TRBJ2-7

CDR3: CASSPDRGSYEQYF
DNA: TGTGCCAGCAGTCCGGACAGGGGGTCCTACGAGCAGTACTTC
size: few
V: TRBV12-3/TRBV12-4
length: 14
D: TRBD1
J: TRBJ2-7

CDR3: CASSSGQETQYF
DNA: TGTGCCAGCAGCTCAGGGCAAGAGACCCAGTACTTC
size: -
V: TRBV7-9
length: 12
D: -
J: TRBJ2-5

CDR3: CSASSGDLNEQYF
DNA: TGCAGTGCTAGTTCCGGGGACCTGAACGAGCAGTACTTC
size: few
V: TRBV20-1
length: 13
D: -
J: TRBJ2-7

CDR3: CASSLWGNIQYF
DNA: TGTGCCAGCAGCTTGTGGGGAAACATTCAGTACTTC
size: many
V: TRBV5-6
length: 12
D: -
J: TRBJ2-4

CDR3: CASSWGHSGINIQYF
DNA: TGTGCCAGCAGTTGGGGACACTCGGGAATAAACATTCAGTACTTC
size: few
V: TRBV28
length: 15
D: -
J: TRBJ2-4

CDR3: CASSFLAIDNSPLHF
DNA: TGTGCCAGCAGTTTCCTTGCCATAGATAATTCACCCCTCCACTTT
size: few
V: TRBV6-6
length: 15
D: -
J: TRBJ1-6

CDR3: CASSSFPGQPQHF
DNA: TGTGCCAGCAGCTCCTTTCCGGGCCAGCCCCAGCATTTT
size: many
V: TRBV7-3
length: 13
D: -
J: TRBJ1-5

CDR3: CASSLEFGSGQGRAGELFF
DNA: TGTGCCAGCAGCTTAGAATTCGGGTCGGGACAGGGGAGAGCCGGGGAGCTGTTTTTT
size: few
V: TRBV7-2
length: 19
D: TRBD1
J: TRBJ2-2

CDR3: CASSFGGNPNEQYF
DNA: TGTGCCAGCAGTTTTGGGGGGAACCCCAACGAGCAGTACTTC
size: few
V: TRBV28
length: 14
D: -
J: TRBJ2-7

CDR3: CAWNYAGSYEQYF
DNA: TGTGCCTGGAATTACGCGGGTTCCTACGAGCAGTACTTC
size: -
V: TRBV30
length: 13
D: -
J: TRBJ2-7

CDR3: CASREGTGASEQYF
DNA: TGTGCCAGCAGGGAGGGGACAGGGGCTAGCGAGCAGTACTTC
size: few
V: TRBV12-3/TRBV12-4
length: 14
D: TRBD1
J: TRBJ2-7

CDR3: CAISLLNGGTSSSDTQYF
DNA: TGTGCCATCAGTCTCCTAAATGGGGGGACTAGCAGTTCTGATACGCAGTATTTT
size: many
V: TRBV10-3
length: 18
D: TRBD2
J: TRBJ2-3

CDR3: CASSFPEITDTQYF
DNA: TGTGCCAGCAGCTTTCCCGAGATCACAGATACGCAGTATTTT
size: many
V: TRBV5-4
length: 14
D: -
J: TRBJ2-3

CDR3: CASSLDTWSQGKHYEQYF
DNA: TGTGCCAGCAGCTTAGATACTTGGTCGCAGGGAAAGCACTACGAGCAGTACTTC
size: few
V: TRBV7-2
length: 18
D: -
J: TRBJ2-7

CDR3: CASSVDSARGYTF
DNA: TGTGCCAGCAGCGTAGACTCCGCCCGCGGCTACACCTTC
size: -
V: TRBV3-1
length: 13
D: -
J: TRBJ1-2

CDR3: CASSLRGLADIQYF
DNA: TGTGCCAGCAGCCTCAGGGGACTAGCGGACATTCAGTACTTC
size: -
V: TRBV9
length: 14
D: TRBD2
J: TRBJ2-4

CDR3: CASNGQDYGYTF
DNA: TGTGCCAGCAACGGACAGGACTATGGCTACACCTTC
size: -
V: TRBV7-2
length: 12
D: TRBD1
J: TRBJ1-2

CDR3: CASSLNGGRDTEAFF
DNA: TGCGCCAGCAGCTTGAATGGGGGCAGGGACACTGAAGCTTTCTTT
size: few
V: TRBV5-1
length: 15
D: -
J: TRBJ1-1

CDR3: CASSQEAALAGGMNTGELFF
DNA: TGCGCCAGCAGCCAAGAGGCGGCGCTAGCGGGGGGAATGAACACCGGGGAGCTGTTTTTT
size: many
V: TRBV4-3
length: 20
D: TRBD2
J: TRBJ2-2

CDR3: CASSTSGSGRTGELFF
DNA: TGTGCCAGCAGTACGTCCGGTAGCGGGCGCACCGGGGAGCTGTTTTTT
size: -
V: TRBV6-5
length: 16
D: TRBD2
J: TRBJ2-2

CDR3: CASSFQGNTGELFF
DNA: TGTGCCAGCAGCTTTCAGGGCAACACCGGGGAGCTGTTTTTT
size: few
V: TRBV5-8
length: 14
D: -
J: TRBJ2-2

CDR3: CASSAYRDNEQFF
DNA: TGTGCCAGCAGCGCTTACCGGGACAATGAGCAGTTCTTC
size: -
V: TRBV7-2
length: 13
D: -
J: TRBJ2-1

CDR3: CASSTTGYYTDTQYF
DNA: TGCGCCAGCAGCACGACAGGTTACTACACAGATACGCAGTATTTT
size: -
V: TRBV5-1
length: 15
D: -
J: TRBJ2-3

CDR3: CASSVGSVAGGWETQYF
DNA: TGTGCCAGCAGCGTAGGGAGCGTTGCGGGGGGATGGGAGACCCAGTACTTC
size: -
V: TRBV9
length: 17
D: TRBD2
J: TRBJ2-5

CDR3: CASSPGTASDTQYF
DNA: TGCGCCAGCAGCCCGGGGACAGCTTCCGATACGCAGTATTTT
size: -
V: TRBV5-1
length: 14
D: TRBD1
J: TRBJ2-3

CDR3: CSASAGARETQYF
DNA: TGCAGTGCCTCGGCCGGGGCTAGGGAGACCCAGTACTTC
size: -
V: TRBV20-1
length: 13
D: -
J: TRBJ2-5